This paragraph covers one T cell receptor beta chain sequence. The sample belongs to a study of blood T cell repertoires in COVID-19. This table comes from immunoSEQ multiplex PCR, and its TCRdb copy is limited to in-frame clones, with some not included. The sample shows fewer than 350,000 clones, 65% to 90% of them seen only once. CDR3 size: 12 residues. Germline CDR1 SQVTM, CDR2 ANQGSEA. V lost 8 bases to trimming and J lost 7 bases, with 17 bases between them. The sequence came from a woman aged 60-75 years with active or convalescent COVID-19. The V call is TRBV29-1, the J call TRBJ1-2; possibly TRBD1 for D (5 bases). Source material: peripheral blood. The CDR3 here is CSTGPDSGGYTF. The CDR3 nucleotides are TGCAGCACCGGGCCCGACAGTGGTGGCTACACCTTC.